Presented here are 18 T cell receptor beta chains from one specimen sequenced in a study of long-term antiretroviral therapy in people with HIV. Runs used v3.0 of the immunoSEQ assay and were done at survey level. Profiled with immunoSEQ multiplex PCR; TCRdb holds only in-frame clones, not every one. The table includes about 30,000 clones, 94% detected once. The sample here was unsorted PBMCs, taken around 5.5 years after starting antiretroviral therapy. The receptors here all came from a woman between 45 and 60 years old with HIV.

The rearrangement links TRBV18 to TRBJ2-7; 11 bases are a match to TRBD1. Trimming at V came to 6 bases and at J to 2 bases, leaving 9 bases not matched to a gene. The germline V gene encodes CDR1 KGHSH and CDR2 LQKENI. The length of the CDR3 is 16 residues. CDR3 DNA: TGTGCCAGCTCCGACCTCCGGGACAGGGGGACCTACGAGCAGTACTTC. Translating it yields CASSDLRDRGTYEQYF.

This chain connects TRBV5-1 to TRBJ1-2, with TRBD1 identical over 7 bases. The germline V gene has CDR1 SGHRS and CDR2 YFSETQ. This CDR3 comprises 15 residues. Losses at the gene ends were 4 bases for V and 0 bases for J; bases not matched to a gene: 6. CDR3 bases: TGCGCCAGCAGCACGAAGGGGGCAGCTAACTATGGCTACACCTTC. Translated, it gives CASSTKGAANYGYTF.

The chain uses TRBV6-5 and TRBJ1-2; 7 bases are shared with TRBD1. The CDR3 is made up of 15 amino acids. Germline V gene lookup returns CDR1 MNHEY and CDR2 SVGAGI. J was trimmed by 1 base and V by 8 bases; bases with no gene match: 10. For the CDR3, the DNA is TGTGCCAGCGCCAGCATGACAGGGTATAACTATGGCTACACCTTC. Its protein product is CASASMTGYNYGYTF.

CDR3 amino acids: CASNRGTGSGNTIYF. CDR3 DNA sequence: TGTGCCAGTAACCGCGGGACAGGGTCTGGAAACACCATATATTTT. This chain uses TRBV6-5 with TRBJ1-3, with 9 nucleotides matching TRBD1. The germline V gene has CDR1 MNHEY and CDR2 SVGAGI. The V gene end was trimmed by 9 bases and the J gene end by 1 base; junction bases not matched to a gene: 7. The CDR3 is 15 amino acids.

This sequence joins TRBV7-9 and TRBJ1-2; no reliable D call. CDR3 length: 12 residues. Germline V gives CDR1 SEHNR, CDR2 FQNEAQ (reference sequence). Trimming took 7 bases from V and 4 from J, leaving 10 bases between them. In nucleotides, the CDR3 is TGTGCCAGCACCAACGACACCTATGGCTACACCTTC. Its protein is CASTNDTYGYTF.

The V gene is TRBV13, the J gene TRBJ1-4; tentatively, D is TRBD1 (5 bases). There are 14 residues in the CDR3. Trimming pared 5 bases from V and 7 bases from J, leaving 14 bases between. Germline values: CDR1 PRHDT, CDR2 FYEKMQ (reference sequence). CDR3 in amino acids: CASSPSRAGEKLFF. The CDR3, as DNA: TGTGCCAGCAGCCCCTCCAGGGCGGGTGAAAAACTGTTTTTT.

The chain has TRBV5-8 and TRBJ1-1; the match to TRBD1 covers 7 bases. The CDR3 extends over 15 amino acids. Germline CDR1 reads SGHTS; CDR2 reads YDEGEE. With 4 bases clipped from V and 3 bases from J, the junction kept 9 bases outside the gene matches. DNA for the CDR3: TGTGCCAGCAGCGTTGAGACAGGGTACTACACTGAAGCTTTCTTT. Its protein is CASSVETGYYTEAFF.

V is TRBV5-4 and J is TRBJ2-1; D ambiguous. Germline CDR1 and CDR2: SGHNT and YYREEE (reference sequence). The V end was cut by 0 bases, the J end by 4 bases, with 8 bases between. The CDR3 consists of 14 residues. In DNA, the CDR3 is TGTGCCAGCAGCTTGGTGGTAGGGTACAATGAGCAGTTCTTC. Encoded protein: CASSLVVGYNEQFF.

The CDR3 protein is CASMATYYGYTF. In DNA form, the CDR3 reads TGTGCCAGTATGGCGACCTACTATGGCTACACCTTC. This chain links TRBV19 with TRBJ1-2; D not resolved. The CDR3 loop spans 12 amino acids. V was shortened by 7 bases and J by 3 bases, with 9 bases between the two germline ends. Germline V gene lookup returns CDR1 LNHDA and CDR2 SQIVND (reference sequence).

The V and J genes are TRBV6-1 and TRBJ2-2, with 7 bases identical to TRBD2. V trimming: 7 bases; J trimming: 5 bases; junction bases outside the gene matches: 7. Germline V gene data show CDR1 as MNHNS and CDR2 as SASEGT. CDR3 length: 14 amino acids. The CDR3 sequence: CASKPGGYTGELFF. CDR3 nucleotide sequence: TGTGCCAGCAAACCCGGGGGGTATACCGGGGAGCTGTTTTTT.

The J gene is TRBJ2-3, the V gene TRBV19; tentatively, D is TRBD1 (5 bases). The CDR3 totals 15 residues. V gave up 2 bases and J gave up 3 bases, with 12 bases separating them. Germline CDR1 LNHDA, CDR2 SQIVND (reference sequence). The CDR3 DNA follows: TGTGCCAGTAGTATAACGGACAAGGGGACAGATACGCAGTATTTT. The encoded protein is CASSITDKGTDTQYF.

V gene TRBV7-6 combines with J gene TRBJ2-1; 9 bases map to TRBD1. Unmatched junction bases numbered 11, after V lost 3 bases and J lost 5 bases. Germline assignment: CDR1 SGHVS and CDR2 FNYEAQ. This CDR3 comprises 17 residues. The CDR3 DNA follows: TGTGCCAGCAGCTTTAGATTCGGGACAGGGAACAACAATGAGCAGTTCTTC. Protein sequence: CASSFRFGTGNNNEQFF.

The chain links TRBV6-5 to TRBJ1-1; D gene ambiguous. Trimming took off 2 bases at V and 0 bases at J, with 7 bases between the two ends. Germline CDR1 MNHEY, CDR2 SVGAGI. CDR3 length: 14 amino acids. The CDR3 region is CASSYGRMNTEAFF. In DNA, the CDR3 is TGTGCCAGCAGTTACGGCCGCATGAACACTGAAGCTTTCTTT.

This chain connects TRBV6-5 to TRBJ2-7; 8 positions match TRBD1. The CDR3 runs to 15 residues. J was trimmed by 7 bases and V by 3 bases; bases with no gene match: 11. Germline CDR1 is MNHEY and CDR2 is SVGAGI. CDR3 nucleotides: TGTGCCAGCAGTTATCAGTTCCAGGGGGCTTGGGAGCAGTACTTC. It specifies CASSYQFQGAWEQYF.

The chain combines TRBV2 with TRBJ2-5; 7 positions match TRBD2. Trimming removed 1 base from V and 1 base from J; junction bases left unmatched: 6. This CDR3 region has 16 residues. CDR1 is SNHLY and CDR2 is FYNNEI in the germline V gene. CDR3 sequence (DNA): TGTGCCAGCAGTGAAGGGGCGTGGGGGGGCCAAGAGACCCAGTACTTC. Translation: CASSEGAWGGQETQYF.

The chain employs TRBV6-5 and TRBJ1-2; D gene unclear. The germline V and J ends were trimmed by 1 base and 6 bases, with 12 bases remaining between them. This CDR3 has 14 residues. Germline loops: CDR1 MNHEY, CDR2 SVGAGI. CDR3 amino acids: CASSYLDGRDGYTF. For the CDR3, the DNA is TGTGCCAGCAGTTACTTGGACGGGAGGGATGGCTACACCTTC.

V and J are TRBV7-6 and TRBJ1-5; D perhaps matches TRBD1 (5 bases). With 2 bases removed from V and 5 bases from J, the gap between germline ends came to 19 bases. The CDR3 consists of 17 residues. The germline CDR1 and CDR2 sequences are SGHVS and FNYEAQ. Written as DNA, the CDR3 is TGTGCCAGCAGCTTACGGGGGGGGGAACGGGACGATCAGCCCCAGCATTTT. Translation: CASSLRGGERDDQPQHF.

The V call is TRBV9, the J call TRBJ2-1; D is possibly TRBD1 or TRBD2 (5 bases each). Deletions cut 0 bases from V and 0 bases from J, with 10 bases between. Germline V gives CDR1 SGDLS, CDR2 YYNGEE. The CDR3 length is 16 residues. In nucleotides, the CDR3 is TGTGCCAGCAGCGTAGGAGGGGCCCTCTCCTACAATGAGCAGTTCTTC. Its protein product is CASSVGGALSYNEQFF. Combining the CDR3 with reference TRBV9 and TRBJ2-1 gives the whole variable domain DSGVTQTPKHLITATGQRVTLRCSPRSGDLSVYWYQQSLDQGLQFLIQYYNGEERAKGNILERFSAQQFPDLHSELNLSSLELGDSALYFCASSVGGALSYNEQFFGPGTRLTVL.